This T cell receptor beta chain was sequenced during a study of cytomegalovirus exposure and HLA in healthy donors. Study-level points and caveats: It is likely that the observed cluster of highly shared sequence variants was a sequencing artifact. A later analysis reported that several of the most significant clusters appeared to be linked to common viral pathogens, among them Epstein-Barr virus.

It was with 60 Vbeta and 13 Jbeta primers that the PCR ran. Per the authors' pipeline: A later analysis tallied tens of millions of unique TCR beta chains, 9.5 million to 14 million of them shared. Produced via immunoSEQ multiplex PCR; TCRdb's table is partial and in-frame only. V, J and clone size reflect that table, while D and trimming were determined from the DNA. This sample has around 130,000 clones, with about 79% found just once. Nominally healthy donors provided the samples, though records likely missed some immune exposures. On this clone itself: Antigen: not known. Because the CDR3's place on the DNA is in doubt, the DNA is left out and the CDR3 is given as listed by TCRdb.

Germline-derived CDR1 and CDR2 are SGHDT and YYEEEE. The CDR3 spans 14 residues, counting both ends. The sample comprised PBMCs. The TCR originated in a man aged 18 to 35 in good health and CMV-seronegative. This chain links TRBV5-6 with TRBJ2-7; the table gives TRBD1 as D, unverified against the DNA. The CDR3 loop is CASSFGQGNLVLYF.